The entry below describes one TCR beta chain. The record originates from a study of blood T cell repertoires in COVID-19. Clones were read by immunoSEQ multiplex PCR, and TCRdb kept only the in-frame ones, dropping some. The profile covers roughly 110,000 clones, with over 60% appearing a single time and approximately 4.3% taken by the ten largest. There are 13 residues in the CDR3. Between the trimmed V and J ends, which lost 3 bases and 4 bases, there was a span of 9 bases. In germline, CDR1 is PRHDT, CDR2 FYEKMQ (reference sequence). Material for sequencing was peripheral blood. The rearrangement uses TRBV13 and TRBJ1-1; D remains ambiguous. The sequence was obtained from a man in his 70s with acute or convalescent COVID-19. The chain's CDR3 is CASSFRRGTEAFF. CDR3 DNA: TGTGCCAGCAGCTTCCGTAGAGGCACTGAAGCTTTCTTT.